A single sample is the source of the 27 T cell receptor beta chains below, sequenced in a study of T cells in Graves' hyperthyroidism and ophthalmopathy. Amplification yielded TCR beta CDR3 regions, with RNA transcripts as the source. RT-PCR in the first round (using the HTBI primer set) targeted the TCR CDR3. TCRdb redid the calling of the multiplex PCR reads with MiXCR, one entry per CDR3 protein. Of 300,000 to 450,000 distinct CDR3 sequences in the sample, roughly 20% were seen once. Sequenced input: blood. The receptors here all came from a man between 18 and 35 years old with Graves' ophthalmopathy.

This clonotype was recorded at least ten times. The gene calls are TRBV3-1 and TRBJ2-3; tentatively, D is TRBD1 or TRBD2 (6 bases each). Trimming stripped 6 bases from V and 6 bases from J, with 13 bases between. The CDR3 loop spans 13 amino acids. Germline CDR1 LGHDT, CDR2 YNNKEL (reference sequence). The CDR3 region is CASRATGRDTQYF. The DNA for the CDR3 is TGTGCCAGCAGAGCAACAGGGAGGGATACGCAGTATTTT.

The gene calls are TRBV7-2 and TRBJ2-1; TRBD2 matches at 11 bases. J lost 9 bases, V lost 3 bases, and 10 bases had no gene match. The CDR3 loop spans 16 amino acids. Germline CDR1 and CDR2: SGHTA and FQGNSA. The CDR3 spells CASSLGASGGRGEQFF. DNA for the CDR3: TGTGCCAGCAGCTTGGGCGCTAGCGGGGGGCGGGGTGAGCAGTTCTTC.

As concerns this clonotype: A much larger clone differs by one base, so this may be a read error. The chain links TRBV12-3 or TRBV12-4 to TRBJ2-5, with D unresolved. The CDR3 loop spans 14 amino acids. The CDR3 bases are TGTACCAGCAGCCAAGATAGTGTCCAAGAGACCCAGTACTTC. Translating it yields CTSSQDSVQETQYF.

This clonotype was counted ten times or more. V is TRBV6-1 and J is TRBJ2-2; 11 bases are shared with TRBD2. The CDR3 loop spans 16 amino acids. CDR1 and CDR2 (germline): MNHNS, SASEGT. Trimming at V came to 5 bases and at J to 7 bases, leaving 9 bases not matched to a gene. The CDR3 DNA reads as TGTGCCAGCAGTTTCATGACTAGCGGGGTTGGCGGGGAGCTGTTTTTT. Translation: CASSFMTSGVGGELFF.

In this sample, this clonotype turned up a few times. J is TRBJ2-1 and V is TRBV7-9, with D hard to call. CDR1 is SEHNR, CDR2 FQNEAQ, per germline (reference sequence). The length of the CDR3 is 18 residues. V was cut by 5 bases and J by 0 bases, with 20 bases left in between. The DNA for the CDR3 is TGTGCCAGCAGCCCCGACTCTAGATCCCCGAGCTCCTACAATGAGCAGTTCTTC. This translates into CASSPDSRSPSSYNEQFF. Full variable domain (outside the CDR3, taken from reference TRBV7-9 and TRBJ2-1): DTGVSQNPRHKITKRGQNVTFRCDPISEHNRLYWYRQTLGQGPEFLTYFQNEAQLEKSRLLSDRFSAERPKGSFSTLEIQRTEQGDSAMYLCASSPDSRSPSSYNEQFFGPGTRLTVL.

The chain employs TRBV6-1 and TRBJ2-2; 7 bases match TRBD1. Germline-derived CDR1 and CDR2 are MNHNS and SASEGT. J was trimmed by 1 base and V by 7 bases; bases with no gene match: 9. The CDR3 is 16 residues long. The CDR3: CASKSTRQGNTGELFF. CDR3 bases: TGTGCCAGCAAGTCCACTAGACAGGGGAACACCGGGGAGCTGTTTTTT.

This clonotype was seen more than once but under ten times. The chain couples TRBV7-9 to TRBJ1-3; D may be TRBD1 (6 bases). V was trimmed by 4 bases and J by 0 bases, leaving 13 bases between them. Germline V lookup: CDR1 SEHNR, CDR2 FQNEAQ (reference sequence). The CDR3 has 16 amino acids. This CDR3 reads CASSSTGFSSGNTIYF. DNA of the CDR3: TGTGCCAGCAGCTCCACAGGGTTCAGCTCTGGAAACACCATATATTTT.

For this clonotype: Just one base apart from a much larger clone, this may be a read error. CDR3 coding DNA: TGTGCCAGCAGTTTAATGGCCGGGACGAACACTGAAGCTTTCTTT. This translates into CASSLMAGTNTEAFF. This chain joins TRBV12-3 or TRBV12-4 and TRBJ1-1; D perhaps matches TRBD1 (5 bases). Trimming left V 2 bases short and J 1 base short, with 11 bases between. There are 15 residues in the CDR3.

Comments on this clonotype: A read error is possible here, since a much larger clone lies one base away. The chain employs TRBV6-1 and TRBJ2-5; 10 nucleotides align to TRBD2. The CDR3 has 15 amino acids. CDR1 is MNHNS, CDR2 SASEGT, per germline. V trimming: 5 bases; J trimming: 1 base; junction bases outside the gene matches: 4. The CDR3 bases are TGTGCCAGCAGTATGAGCGGGGGGGCCCAAGAGACCCAGTACTTC. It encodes CASSMSGGAQETQYF.

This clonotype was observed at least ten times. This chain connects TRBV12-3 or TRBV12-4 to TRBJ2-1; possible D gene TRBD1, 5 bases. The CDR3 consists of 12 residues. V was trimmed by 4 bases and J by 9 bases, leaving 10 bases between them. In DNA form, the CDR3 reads TGTGCCAGCAGTTCCCTCAGGGTTGAGCAGTTCTTC. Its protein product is CASSSLRVEQFF.

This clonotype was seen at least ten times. The CDR3 sequence: CSVVGGANTEAFF. The DNA of the CDR3 is TGCAGCGTCGTAGGGGGCGCGAACACTGAAGCTTTCTTT. J is TRBJ1-1 and V is TRBV29-1; TRBD1 matches at 7 bases. The germline CDR1 and CDR2 sequences are SQVTM and ANQGSEA. With V trimmed by 6 bases and J by 1 base, 5 bases remained unmatched. The CDR3 contains 13 residues.

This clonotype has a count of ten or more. CDR3 DNA: TGTGCCAGCAATAGACAGGGGTGGACTGAAGCTTTCTTT. Protein sequence: CASNRQGWTEAFF. The chain is built from TRBV6-1 and TRBJ1-1; 8 bases match TRBD1. This CDR3 contains 13 residues. Germline V gene data show CDR1 as MNHNS and CDR2 as SASEGT. V trimming: 7 bases; J trimming: 5 bases; junction bases outside the gene matches: 6.

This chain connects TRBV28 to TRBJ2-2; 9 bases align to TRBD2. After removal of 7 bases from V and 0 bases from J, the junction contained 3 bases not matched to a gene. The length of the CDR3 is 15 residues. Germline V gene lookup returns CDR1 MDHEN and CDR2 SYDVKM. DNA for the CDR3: TGTGCCAGCACCTTAGCGGGAGCGAACACCGGGGAGCTGTTTTTT. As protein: CASTLAGANTGELFF.

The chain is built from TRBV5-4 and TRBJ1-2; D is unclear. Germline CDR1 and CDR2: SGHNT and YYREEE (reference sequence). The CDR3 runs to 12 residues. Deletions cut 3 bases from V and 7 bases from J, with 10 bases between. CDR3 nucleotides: TGTGCCAGCAGCTCCGCCAGGCGTGGCTACACCTTC. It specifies CASSSARRGYTF.

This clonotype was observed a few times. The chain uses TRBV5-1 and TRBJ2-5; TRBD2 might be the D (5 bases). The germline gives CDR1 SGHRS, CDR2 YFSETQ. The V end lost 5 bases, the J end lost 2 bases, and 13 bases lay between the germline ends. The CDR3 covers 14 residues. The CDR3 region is CASSRGWEQETQYF. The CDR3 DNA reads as TGCGCCAGCAGTCGGGGTTGGGAGCAAGAGACCCAGTACTTC.

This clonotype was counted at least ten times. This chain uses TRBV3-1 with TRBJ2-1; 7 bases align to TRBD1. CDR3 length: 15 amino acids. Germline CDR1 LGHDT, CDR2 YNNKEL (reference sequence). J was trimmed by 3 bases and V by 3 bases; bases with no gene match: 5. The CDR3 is CASSQAQGHYNEQFF. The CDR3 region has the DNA TGTGCCAGCAGCCAGGCACAGGGGCACTACAATGAGCAGTTCTTC.

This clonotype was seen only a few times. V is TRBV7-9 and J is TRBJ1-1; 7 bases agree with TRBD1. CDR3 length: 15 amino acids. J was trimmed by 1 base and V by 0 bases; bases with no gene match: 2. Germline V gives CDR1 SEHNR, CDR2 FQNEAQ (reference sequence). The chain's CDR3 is CASSLAYRGNTEAFF. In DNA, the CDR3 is TGTGCCAGCAGCTTAGCGTACAGGGGGAACACTGAAGCTTTCTTT.

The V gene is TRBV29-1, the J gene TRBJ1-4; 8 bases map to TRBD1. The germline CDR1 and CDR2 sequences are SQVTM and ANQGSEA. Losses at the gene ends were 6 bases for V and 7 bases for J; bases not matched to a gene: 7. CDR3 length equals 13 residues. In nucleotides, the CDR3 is TGCAGCGTAGGAGGGGACAGGAGTGAAAAACTGTTTTTT. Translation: CSVGGDRSEKLFF.

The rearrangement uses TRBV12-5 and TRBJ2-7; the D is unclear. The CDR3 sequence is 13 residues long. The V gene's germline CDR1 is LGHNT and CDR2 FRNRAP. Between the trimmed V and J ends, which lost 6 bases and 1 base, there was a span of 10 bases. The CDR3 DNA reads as TGTGCTAGTGGCGAAGCAGGTTCCTACGAGCAGTACTTC. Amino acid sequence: CASGEAGSYEQYF. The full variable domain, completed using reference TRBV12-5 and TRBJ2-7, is DARVTQTPRHKVTEMGQEVTMRCQPILGHNTVFWYRQTMMQGLELLAYFRNRAPLDDSGMPKDRFSAEMPDATLATLKIQPSEPRDSAVYFCASGEAGSYEQYFGPGTRLTVT.

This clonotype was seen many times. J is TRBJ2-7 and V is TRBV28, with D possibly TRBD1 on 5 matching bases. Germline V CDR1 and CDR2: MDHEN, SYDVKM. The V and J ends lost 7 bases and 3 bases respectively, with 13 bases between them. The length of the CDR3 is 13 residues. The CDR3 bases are TGTGCCAGCAATCTCGGGCAGGGCTACGAGCAGTACTTC. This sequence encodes CASNLGQGYEQYF.

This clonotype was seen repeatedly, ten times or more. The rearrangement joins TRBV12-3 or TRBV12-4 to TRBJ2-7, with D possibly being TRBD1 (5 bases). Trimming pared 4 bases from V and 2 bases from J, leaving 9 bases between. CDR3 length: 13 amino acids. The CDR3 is CASSSSGTYEQYF. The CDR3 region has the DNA TGTGCCAGCAGTTCCTCAGGGACCTACGAGCAGTACTTC.

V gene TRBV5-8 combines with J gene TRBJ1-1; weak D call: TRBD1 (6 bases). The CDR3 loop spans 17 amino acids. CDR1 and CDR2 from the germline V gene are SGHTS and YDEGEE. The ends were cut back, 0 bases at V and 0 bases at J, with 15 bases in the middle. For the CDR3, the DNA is TGTGCCAGCAGCTTGGTTCTTACAGGGCAAATGAACACTGAAGCTTTCTTT. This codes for CASSLVLTGQMNTEAFF.

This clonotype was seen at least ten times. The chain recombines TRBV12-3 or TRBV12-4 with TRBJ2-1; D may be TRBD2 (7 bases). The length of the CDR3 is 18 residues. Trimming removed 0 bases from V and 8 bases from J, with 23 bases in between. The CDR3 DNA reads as TGTGCCAGCAGTTTAGCGGCTGGGAGGGGGAGGCTGGGGGATGAGCAGTTCTTC. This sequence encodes CASSLAAGRGRLGDEQFF.

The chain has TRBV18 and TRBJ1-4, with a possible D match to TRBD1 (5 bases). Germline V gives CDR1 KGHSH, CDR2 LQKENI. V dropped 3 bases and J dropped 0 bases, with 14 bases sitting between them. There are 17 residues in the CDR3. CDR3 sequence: CASSPQRGHATNEKLFF. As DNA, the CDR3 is TGTGCCAGCTCACCGCAAAGGGGCCACGCAACTAATGAAAAACTGTTTTTT.

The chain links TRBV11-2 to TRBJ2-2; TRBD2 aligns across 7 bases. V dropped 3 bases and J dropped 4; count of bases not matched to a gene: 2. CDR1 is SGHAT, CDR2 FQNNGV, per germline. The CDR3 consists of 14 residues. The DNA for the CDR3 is TGTGCCAGCAGCTTGGGGGGGACCACCGGGGAGCTGTTTTTT. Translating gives CASSLGGTTGELFF.

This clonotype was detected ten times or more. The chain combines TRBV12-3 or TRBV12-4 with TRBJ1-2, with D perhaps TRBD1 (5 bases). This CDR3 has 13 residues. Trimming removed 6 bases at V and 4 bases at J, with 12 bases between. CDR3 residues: CASRRDSSYGYTF. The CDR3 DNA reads TGTGCCAGCAGACGGGACTCTTCCTATGGCTACACCTTC.

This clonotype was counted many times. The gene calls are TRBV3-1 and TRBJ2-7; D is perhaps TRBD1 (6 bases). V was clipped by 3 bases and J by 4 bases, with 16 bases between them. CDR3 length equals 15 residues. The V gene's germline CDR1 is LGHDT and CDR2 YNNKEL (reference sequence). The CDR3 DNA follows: TGTGCCAGCAGCCAGACGGGACAAGGTGGATACGAGCAGTACTTC. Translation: CASSQTGQGGYEQYF.